This entry lists 10 T cell receptor beta chains sequenced from one sample in a study of blood T cell repertoires in COVID-19 (dated by TCRdb to the early 2020s). The receptor library was made with the immunoSEQ multiplex PCR assay. What TCRdb holds here is the immuneACCESS table cut down to in-frame rearrangements. Part of the clones is not present; checked against another copy, under half of the missing clones reflect an unresolved V gene, and the others are unexplained. This sample holds 35,000 to 40,000 clones; around four fifths were observed only once. More than 14% of the sample lies in the top ten. The sample taken for sequencing was peripheral blood. The receptors shown here come from a man aged 50 to 60 with active or convalescent COVID-19.

The genes are TRBV11-2 and TRBJ2-5; no reliable D call. CDR3 length: 14 residues. V was clipped by 1 base and J by 5 bases, with 11 bases between them. Germline CDR1 reads SGHAT; CDR2 reads FQNNGV. CDR3 coding DNA: TGTGCCAGCAGCTTAGCACTCCCGCCGGAGACCCAGTACTTC. Translated, it gives CASSLALPPETQYF.

The V gene is TRBV5-4, the J gene TRBJ2-1, with D perhaps matching TRBD1 (5 bases). Trimming pared 4 bases from V and 8 bases from J, leaving 13 bases between. This CDR3 is built from 13 residues. Germline assignment: CDR1 SGHNT and CDR2 YYREEE (reference sequence). The CDR3 loop reads CASSMAARDEQFF. The CDR3 DNA is TGTGCCAGCAGCATGGCGGCCAGGGATGAGCAGTTCTTC.

The CDR3 sequence is CASSPGTRGTDTQYF. In nucleotides, the CDR3 is TGTGCCAGCAGTCCCGGGACTAGAGGTACAGATACGCAGTATTTT. The gene calls are TRBV2 and TRBJ2-3, with TRBD2 identical over 8 bases. Germline V gene lookup returns CDR1 SNHLY and CDR2 FYNNEI. Germline trimming cut 5 bases from V and 3 bases from J; bases unmatched to any gene: 7. This CDR3 spans 15 amino acids.

This chain uses TRBV5-4 with TRBJ2-3; no clear D. Between the trimmed V and J ends, which lost 4 bases and 1 base, there was a span of 19 bases. CDR3 length equals 17 residues. The germline V gene encodes CDR1 SGHNT and CDR2 YYREEE (reference sequence). This CDR3 reads CASSPTDGHPGTDTQYF. CDR3 coding DNA: TGTGCCAGCAGCCCAACCGATGGGCATCCCGGCACAGATACGCAGTATTTT.

This chain connects TRBV3-1 (or the pseudogene TRBV3-2) to TRBJ2-5; 9 positions agree with TRBD2. Germline CDR1 reads LGHDT; CDR2 reads YNNKEL (reference sequence). CDR3 length equals 15 residues. Losses at the gene ends were 7 bases for V and 1 base for J; bases not matched to a gene: 7. Here the CDR3 reads CASNLGLAVQETQYF. CDR3 nucleotide sequence: TGTGCCAGCAACCTGGGACTAGCTGTCCAAGAGACCCAGTACTTC.

The chain combines TRBV2 with TRBJ1-3, with 8 bases fitting TRBD1. Germline CDR1 SNHLY, CDR2 FYNNEI. V dropped 9 bases and J dropped 0; count of bases not matched to a gene: 13. CDR3 size: 17 residues. For the CDR3, the DNA is TGTGCCAGGGGAAGCGGGACAGGACGGACCTCTGGAAACACCATATATTTT. It encodes CARGSGTGRTSGNTIYF.

The V and J genes are TRBV27 and TRBJ1-2; 7 positions agree with TRBD1. Germline values: CDR1 MNHEY, CDR2 SMNVEV (reference sequence). The CDR3 runs to 15 residues. After removal of 2 bases from V and 3 bases from J, the junction contained 6 bases not matched to a gene. CDR3 loop: CASSLSGGQDYGYTF. The CDR3 coding sequence is TGTGCCAGCAGTTTAAGTGGCGGACAGGACTATGGCTACACCTTC.

Remarks on this clone: This same CDR3 is encoded by further DNA sequences in the sample. J is TRBJ1-1 and V is TRBV11-2; the D is unclear. Trimming removed 5 bases at V and 1 base at J, with 8 bases between. The length of the CDR3 is 13 residues. Germline assignment: CDR1 SGHAT and CDR2 FQNNGV. In nucleotides, the CDR3 is TGTGCCAGCAGCCGCGGCCAGAACACTGAAGCTTTCTTT. Translated, it gives CASSRGQNTEAFF.

This chain joins TRBV20-1 and TRBJ1-2; D unresolved. This CDR3 has 11 residues. Per germline, CDR1 DFQATT and CDR2 SNEGSKA (reference sequence). CDR3 in amino acids: CSLGGDYGYTF. CDR3 sequence (DNA): TGCAGCCTTGGAGGCGACTATGGCTACACCTTC.

This clone was seen only a few times. The V call is TRBV7-3, the J call TRBJ2-2; TRBD1 matches 7 bases. From germline, CDR1 is SGHTA and CDR2 FQGTGA. The CDR3 extends over 15 amino acids. V shed 4 bases, J shed 1 base, and the junction held 3 bases outside the gene matches. CDR3: CASSSRTGNTGELFF. The CDR3 DNA is TGTGCCAGCAGCTCACGGACAGGGAACACCGGGGAGCTGTTTTTT.